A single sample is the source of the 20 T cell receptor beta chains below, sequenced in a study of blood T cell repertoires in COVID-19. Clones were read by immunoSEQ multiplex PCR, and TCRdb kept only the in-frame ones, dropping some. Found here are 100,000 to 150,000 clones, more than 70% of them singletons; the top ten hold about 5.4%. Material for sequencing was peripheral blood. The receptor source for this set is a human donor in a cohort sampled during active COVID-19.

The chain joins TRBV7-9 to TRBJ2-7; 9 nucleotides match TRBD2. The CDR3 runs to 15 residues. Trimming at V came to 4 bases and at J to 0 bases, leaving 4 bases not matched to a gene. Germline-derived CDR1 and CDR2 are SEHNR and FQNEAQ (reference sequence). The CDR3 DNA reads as TGTGCCAGCAGCTACGTTAGCGGGAGCTCCTACGAGCAGTACTTC. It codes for CASSYVSGSSYEQYF.

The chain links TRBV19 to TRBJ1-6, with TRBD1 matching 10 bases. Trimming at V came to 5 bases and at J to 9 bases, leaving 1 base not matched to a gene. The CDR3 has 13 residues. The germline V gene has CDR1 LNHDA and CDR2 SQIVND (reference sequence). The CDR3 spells CASSGTGASPLHF. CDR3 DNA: TGTGCCAGTAGTGGGACAGGGGCTTCACCCCTCCACTTT.

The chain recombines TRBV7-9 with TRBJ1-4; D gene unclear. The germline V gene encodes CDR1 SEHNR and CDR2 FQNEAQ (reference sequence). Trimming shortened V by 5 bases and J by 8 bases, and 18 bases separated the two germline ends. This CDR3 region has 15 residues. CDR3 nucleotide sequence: TGTGCCAGCAGCATCGGGTCTTTAGTCTACGAAAAACTGTTTTTT. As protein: CASSIGSLVYEKLFF.

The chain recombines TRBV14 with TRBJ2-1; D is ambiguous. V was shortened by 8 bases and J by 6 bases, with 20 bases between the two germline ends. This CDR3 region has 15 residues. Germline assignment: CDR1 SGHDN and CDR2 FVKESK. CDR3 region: CASSLLEVNTNEQFF. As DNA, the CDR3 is TGTGCCAGCTCCCTTCTAGAGGTCAATACCAATGAGCAGTTCTTC.

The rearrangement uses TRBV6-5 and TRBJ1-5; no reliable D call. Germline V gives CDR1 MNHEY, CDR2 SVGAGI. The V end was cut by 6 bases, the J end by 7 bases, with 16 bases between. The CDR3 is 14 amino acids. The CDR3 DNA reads TGTGCCAGCAGGGGTCGGACGGAGGGCCAGCCCCAGCATTTT. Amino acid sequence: CASRGRTEGQPQHF.

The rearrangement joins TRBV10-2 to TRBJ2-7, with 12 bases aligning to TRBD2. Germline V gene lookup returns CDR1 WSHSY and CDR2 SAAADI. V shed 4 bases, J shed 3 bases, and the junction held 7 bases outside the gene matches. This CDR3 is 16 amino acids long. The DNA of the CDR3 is TGCGCCAGCAGTGTCCCTAGCGGGAGGGCCCACTACGAGCAGTACTTC. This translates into CASSVPSGRAHYEQYF.

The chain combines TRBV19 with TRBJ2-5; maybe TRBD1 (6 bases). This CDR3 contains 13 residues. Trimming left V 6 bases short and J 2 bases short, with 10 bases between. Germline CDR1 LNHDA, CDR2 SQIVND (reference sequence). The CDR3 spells CASRDRLQETQYF. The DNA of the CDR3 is TGTGCCAGTAGGGACAGACTTCAAGAGACCCAGTACTTC. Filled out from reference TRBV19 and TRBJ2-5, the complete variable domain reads DGGITQSPKYLFRKEGQNVTLSCEQNLNHDAMYWYRQDPGQGLRLIYYSQIVNDFQKGDIAEGYSVSREKKESFPLTVTSAQKNPTAFYLCASRDRLQETQYFGPGTRLLVL.

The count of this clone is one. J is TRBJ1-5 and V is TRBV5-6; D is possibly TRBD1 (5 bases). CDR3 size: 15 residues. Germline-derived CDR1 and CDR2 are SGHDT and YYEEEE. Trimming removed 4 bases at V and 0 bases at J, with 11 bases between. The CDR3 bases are TGTGCCAGCAGCCCCAGGGCTAATAGCAATCAGCCCCAGCATTTT. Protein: CASSPRANSNQPQHF.

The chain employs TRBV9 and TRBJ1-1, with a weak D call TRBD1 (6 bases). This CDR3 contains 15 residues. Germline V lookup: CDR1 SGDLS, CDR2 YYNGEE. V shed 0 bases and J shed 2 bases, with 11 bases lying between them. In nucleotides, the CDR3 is TGTGCCAGCAGCGTAGACGGGGGGCTTAACACTGAAGCTTTCTTT. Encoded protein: CASSVDGGLNTEAFF.

CDR3 protein: CASSGGVYYGYTF. The CDR3 DNA reads TGTGCCAGTTCGGGGGGTGTATACTATGGCTACACCTTC. The chain has TRBV19 and TRBJ1-2, with TRBD1 as a possible D gene (5 bases). From germline, CDR1 is LNHDA and CDR2 SQIVND (reference sequence). With 8 bases removed from V and 3 bases from J, the gap between germline ends came to 13 bases. The CDR3 length is 13 residues.

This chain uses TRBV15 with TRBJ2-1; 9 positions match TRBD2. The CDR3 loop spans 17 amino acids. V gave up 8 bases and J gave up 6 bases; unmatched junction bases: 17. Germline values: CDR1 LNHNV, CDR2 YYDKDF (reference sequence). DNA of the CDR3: TGTGCCACCCAGCATCTCCGGGAGACTAGCGGAGTCAATGAGCAGTTCTTC. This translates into CATQHLRETSGVNEQFF.

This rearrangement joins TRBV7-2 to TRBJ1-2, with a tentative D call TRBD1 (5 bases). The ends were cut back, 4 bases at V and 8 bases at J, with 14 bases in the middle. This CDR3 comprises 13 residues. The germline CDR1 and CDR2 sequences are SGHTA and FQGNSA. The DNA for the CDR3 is TGTGCCAGCAGCTCCTTAGGACAAATCGGCTACACCTTC. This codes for CASSSLGQIGYTF.

This CDR3 reads CASSAEGLAYTF. The CDR3 DNA reads TGTGCCAGCAGCGCGGAGGGTCTGGCCTACACCTTC. The chain is built from TRBV9 and TRBJ1-2; D gene ambiguous. Germline CDR1 SGDLS, CDR2 YYNGEE. The CDR3 extends over 12 amino acids. Trimming shortened V by 3 bases and J by 10 bases, and 13 bases separated the two germline ends.

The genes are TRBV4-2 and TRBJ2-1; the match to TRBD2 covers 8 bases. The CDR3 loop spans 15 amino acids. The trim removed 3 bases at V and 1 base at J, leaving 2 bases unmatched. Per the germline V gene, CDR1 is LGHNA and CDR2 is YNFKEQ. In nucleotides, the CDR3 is TGTGCCAGCAGCCACCAGCGGGAGTCCTACAATGAGCAGTTCTTC. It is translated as CASSHQRESYNEQFF.

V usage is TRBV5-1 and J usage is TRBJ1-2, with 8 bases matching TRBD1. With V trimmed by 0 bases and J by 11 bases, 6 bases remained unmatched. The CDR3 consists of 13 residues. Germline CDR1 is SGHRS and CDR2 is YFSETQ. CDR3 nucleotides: TGCGCCAGCAGCTTGGCGACAGGGGTGAGATACACCTTC. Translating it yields CASSLATGVRYTF.

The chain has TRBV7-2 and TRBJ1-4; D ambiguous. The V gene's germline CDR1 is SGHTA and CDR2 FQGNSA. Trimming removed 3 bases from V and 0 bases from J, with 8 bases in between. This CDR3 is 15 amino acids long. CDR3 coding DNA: TGTGCCAGCAGCTTCGGCGGGACAACTAATGAAAAACTGTTTTTT. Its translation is CASSFGGTTNEKLFF. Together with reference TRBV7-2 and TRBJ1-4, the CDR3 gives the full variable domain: GAGVSQSPSNKVTEKGKDVELRCDPISGHTALYWYRQSLGQGLEFLIYFQGNSAPDKSGLPSDRFSAERTGGSVSTLTIQRTQQEDSAVYLCASSFGGTTNEKLFFGSGTQLSVL.

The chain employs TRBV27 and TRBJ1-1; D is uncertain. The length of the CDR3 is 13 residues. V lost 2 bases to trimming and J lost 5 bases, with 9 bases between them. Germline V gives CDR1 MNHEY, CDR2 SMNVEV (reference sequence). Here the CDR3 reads CASSLTRGTEAFF. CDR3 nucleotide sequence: TGTGCCAGCAGTTTAACGCGCGGTACTGAAGCTTTCTTT.

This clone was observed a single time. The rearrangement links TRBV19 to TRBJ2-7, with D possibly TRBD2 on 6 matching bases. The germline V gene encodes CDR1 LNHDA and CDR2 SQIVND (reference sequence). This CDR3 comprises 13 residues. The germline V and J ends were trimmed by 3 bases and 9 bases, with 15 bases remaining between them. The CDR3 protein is CASSMSSGDRQYF. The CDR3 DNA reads TGTGCCAGTAGTATGAGTTCGGGGGACCGGCAGTACTTC.

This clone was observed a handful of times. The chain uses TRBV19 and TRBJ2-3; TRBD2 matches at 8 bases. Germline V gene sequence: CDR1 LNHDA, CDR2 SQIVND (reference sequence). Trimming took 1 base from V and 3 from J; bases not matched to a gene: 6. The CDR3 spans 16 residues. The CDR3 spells CASSIVAGSITDTQYF. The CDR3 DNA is TGTGCCAGTAGTATAGTAGCGGGGTCAATAACAGATACGCAGTATTTT. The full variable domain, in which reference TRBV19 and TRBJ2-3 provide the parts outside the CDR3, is DGGITQSPKYLFRKEGQNVTLSCEQNLNHDAMYWYRQDPGQGLRLIYYSQIVNDFQKGDIAEGYSVSREKKESFPLTVTSAQKNPTAFYLCASSIVAGSITDTQYFGPGTRLTVL.

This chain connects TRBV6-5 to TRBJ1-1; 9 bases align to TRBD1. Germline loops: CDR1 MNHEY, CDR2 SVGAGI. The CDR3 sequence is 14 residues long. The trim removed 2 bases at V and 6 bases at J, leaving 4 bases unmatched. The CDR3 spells CASSYATGGSEAFF. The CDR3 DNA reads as TGTGCCAGCAGTTACGCGACAGGGGGTTCTGAAGCTTTCTTT.